Below, 6 T cell receptor beta chains from the same sample are listed, as sequenced in a study of CD8 T cells in Susac syndrome. Reverse transcription used roughly 0.45 to 1 ug RNA and random hexamers. Via MiXCR, TCRdb re-called the immunoSEQ multiplex PCR reads, giving one row per CDR3 protein. This table holds roughly 200,000 distinct CDR3 sequences, roughly 94% found once. Sequencing input: CD4+ T cells from PBMCs. The receptors here all came from a human donor with Susac syndrome.

This chain uses TRBV29-1 with TRBJ2-7; D is perhaps TRBD2 (5 bases). This CDR3 spans 12 amino acids. The V gene's germline CDR1 is SQVTM and CDR2 ANQGSEA. Trimming left V 5 bases short and J 3 bases short, with 11 bases between. The CDR3 region is CSVRTRGYEQYF. The CDR3 DNA reads TGCAGCGTTCGAACACGGGGCTACGAGCAGTACTTC.

CDR3 sequence reads: CAWSGSTGYYGYTF. As DNA, the CDR3 is TGTGCCTGGAGTGGGTCGACAGGATACTATGGCTACACCTTC. V gene TRBV30 combines with J gene TRBJ1-2, with D perhaps matching TRBD1 (6 bases). The CDR3 loop spans 14 amino acids. V lost 1 base and J lost 3, with 12 bases in between. CDR1 and CDR2 from the germline V gene are GTSNPN and SVGIG (reference sequence).

The chain carries TRBV30 and TRBJ1-2, with no clear D. Trimming removed 2 bases at V and 4 bases at J, with 17 bases between. The CDR3 has 15 residues. In germline, CDR1 is GTSNPN, CDR2 SVGIG (reference sequence). CDR3 in DNA: TGTGCCTGGAGTTCGAAAGGACCACGGGTCTATGGCTACACCTTC. Translation: CAWSSKGPRVYGYTF. The full variable domain, rest sourced from reference TRBV30 and TRBJ1-2, is SQTIHQWPATLVQPVGSPLSLECTVEGTSNPNLYWYRQAAGRGLQLLFYSVGIGQISSEVPQNLSASRPQDRQFILSSKKLLLSDSGFYLCAWSSKGPRVYGYTFGSGTRLTVV.

The chain joins TRBV12-3 or TRBV12-4 to TRBJ2-7, with 8 bases aligning to TRBD1. The CDR3 loop spans 15 amino acids. The V segment lost 5 bases and the J segment 2 bases; nucleotides outside the gene matches: 8. This chain's CDR3 is CASSDRGRPTYEQYF. The CDR3 region has the DNA TGTGCCAGCAGTGACAGGGGTAGGCCTACCTACGAGCAGTACTTC.

The count of this clonotype is one. The V call is TRBV20-1, the J call TRBJ1-2; D unresolved. Looked up from germline, CDR1 is DFQATT and CDR2 is SNEGSKA (reference sequence). The V gene lost 5 bases and the J gene lost 7 bases, with 14 bases spanning the gap. This CDR3 has 12 residues. The CDR3 DNA reads as TGCAGTGCTCTACACTCCGTGGGTGGCTACACCTTC. Encoded protein: CSALHSVGGYTF.

V and J are TRBV5-1 and TRBJ2-3; 7 bases line up with TRBD1. The CDR3 covers 16 residues. Germline-derived CDR1 and CDR2 are SGHRS and YFSETQ. Unmatched junction bases numbered 7, after V lost 0 bases and J lost 3 bases. The CDR3 loop is CASSLDVTGFTDTQYF. DNA for the CDR3: TGCGCCAGCAGCTTGGACGTGACAGGGTTTACAGATACGCAGTATTTT.